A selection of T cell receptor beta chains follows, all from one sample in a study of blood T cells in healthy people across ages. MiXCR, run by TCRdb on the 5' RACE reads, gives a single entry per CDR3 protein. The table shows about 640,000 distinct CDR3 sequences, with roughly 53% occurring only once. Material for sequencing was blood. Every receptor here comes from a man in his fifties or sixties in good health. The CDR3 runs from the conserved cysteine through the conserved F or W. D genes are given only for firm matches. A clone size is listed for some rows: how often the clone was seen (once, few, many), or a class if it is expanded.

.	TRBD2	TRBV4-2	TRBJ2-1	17	CASSPAGGGYKISEQFF	TGTGCCAGCAGCCCCGCCGGCGGGGGGTATAAGATCTCTGAGCAGTTCTTC
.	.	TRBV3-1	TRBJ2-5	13	CASSHMGGETQYF	TGTGCCAGCAGCCATATGGGTGGAGAGACCCAGTACTTC
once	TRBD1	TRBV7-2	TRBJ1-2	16	CASSLGGTGASYGYTF	TGTGCCAGCAGCTTAGGGGGGACAGGAGCGTCTTATGGCTACACCTTC
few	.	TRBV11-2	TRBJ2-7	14	CASSMGRSSYEQYF	TGTGCCAGCAGCATGGGACGGAGCTCCTACGAGCAGTACTTC
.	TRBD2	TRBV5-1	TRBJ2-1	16	CASSFAGGSSYNEQFF	TGCGCCAGCAGCTTTGCGGGGGGAAGCTCCTACAATGAGCAGTTCTTC
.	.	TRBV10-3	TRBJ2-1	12	CAADSAGNEQFF	TGTGCCGCAGACAGTGCGGGCAATGAGCAGTTCTTC
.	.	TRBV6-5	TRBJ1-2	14	CASSGGRVSNGYTF	TGTGCCAGCAGCGGGGGGAGGGTCTCTAACGGCTACACCTTC
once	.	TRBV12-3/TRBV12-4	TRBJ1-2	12	CASSLQVDGYTF	TGTGCCAGCAGTTTGCAAGTAGATGGCTACACCTTC
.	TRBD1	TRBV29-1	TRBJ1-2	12	CSGTGTVGGYTF	TGCAGCGGGACCGGGACAGTAGGTGGCTACACCTTC
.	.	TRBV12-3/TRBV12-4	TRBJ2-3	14	CASSFSFSTDTQYF	TGTGCCAGCAGTTTCAGCTTTAGCACAGATACGCAGTATTTT